Listed here are 20 T cell receptor beta chains from one sample, sequenced in a study of blood T cell repertoires in COVID-19. Libraries were prepared by immunoSEQ multiplex PCR; TCRdb keeps only in-frame clonotypes and omits some of them. The sample carries about 140,000 clones, approximately 80% recorded once. What was sequenced was peripheral blood. These receptors were collected from a man aged 55 to 70 who had recovered from COVID-19.

The rearrangement links TRBV7-6 to TRBJ2-3, with TRBD2 as a possible D gene (6 bases). The V and J ends lost 5 bases and 0 bases respectively, with 18 bases between them. The germline V gene has CDR1 SGHVS and CDR2 FNYEAQ. The CDR3 runs 17 residues. For the CDR3, the DNA is TGTGCCAGCAGCCCCCAACCAACGGGAGCGAGCACAGATACGCAGTATTTT. Translating gives CASSPQPTGASTDTQYF.

This chain connects TRBV11-2 to TRBJ2-7; 13 positions match TRBD2. With V trimmed by 5 bases and J by 5 bases, 6 bases remained unmatched. Germline V gene data show CDR1 as SGHAT and CDR2 as FQNNGV. This CDR3 is built from 15 residues. The CDR3 is CASSPRTSGGDEQYF. For the CDR3, the DNA is TGTGCCAGCAGCCCTCGGACTAGCGGGGGCGACGAGCAGTACTTC.

The chain couples TRBV11-2 to TRBJ2-3, with D unresolved. Germline V gene sequence: CDR1 SGHAT, CDR2 FQNNGV. Trimming removed 1 base from V and 7 bases from J, with 3 bases in between. The CDR3 is made up of 11 amino acids. The CDR3 nucleotides read TGTGCCAGCAGCTTAGGTAATACGCAGTATTTT. This encodes CASSLGNTQYF.

The chain couples TRBV15 to TRBJ2-3; D remains ambiguous. CDR3 length equals 14 residues. The germline gives CDR1 LNHNV, CDR2 YYDKDF (reference sequence). The ends were cut back, 1 base at V and 0 bases at J, with 5 bases in the middle. This CDR3 is CATSRATSTDTQYF. The CDR3 bases are TGTGCCACCAGCAGAGCCACTAGCACAGATACGCAGTATTTT. The whole variable domain, filled in from reference TRBV15 and TRBJ2-3, reads DAMVIQNPRYQVTQFGKPVTLSCSQTLNHNVMYWYQQKSSQAPKLLFHYYDKDFNNEADTPDNFQSRRPNTSFCFLDIRSPGLGDTAMYLCATSRATSTDTQYFGPGTRLTVL.

This chain uses TRBV2 with TRBJ2-3; a weak D match, TRBD2 (5 bases). The germline CDR1 and CDR2 sequences are SNHLY and FYNNEI. Between the trimmed V and J ends, which lost 7 bases and 4 bases, there was a span of 21 bases. The CDR3 runs to 16 residues. The CDR3 here is CASIYKRFVGPDTQYF. The CDR3 DNA sequence: TGTGCCAGCATCTATAAGCGGTTTGTCGGCCCAGATACGCAGTATTTT.

V is TRBV27 and J is TRBJ2-7; D is ambiguous. Per the germline V gene, CDR1 is MNHEY and CDR2 is SMNVEV (reference sequence). The CDR3 consists of 14 residues. The V and J ends lost 2 bases and 0 bases respectively, with 8 bases between them. This CDR3 is CASSLVPSSYEQYF. The CDR3 region has the DNA TGTGCCAGCAGTTTAGTGCCTAGCTCCTACGAGCAGTACTTC.

J is TRBJ2-7 and V is TRBV3-1 (or the pseudogene TRBV3-2); D call uncertain. V shed 0 bases and J shed 3 bases, with 9 bases lying between them. The CDR3 covers 14 residues. The germline V gene has CDR1 LGHDT and CDR2 YNNKEL (reference sequence). The CDR3 is CASSQDGTNYEQYF. CDR3 DNA sequence: TGTGCCAGCAGCCAAGATGGCACGAACTACGAGCAGTACTTC.

The genes are TRBV5-3 and TRBJ2-3; TRBD2 matches at 11 bases. TRBV5-3 carries the ORF label, with uncertain function. The CDR3 is made up of 17 amino acids. The trim removed 4 bases at V and 5 bases at J, leaving 12 bases unmatched. CDR3 DNA: TGTGCCAGAAGCCTCGGGGCGGGACTAGCGGTGGGAGATACGCAGTATTTT. Its protein is CARSLGAGLAVGDTQYF.

The chain is built from TRBV4-3 and TRBJ1-4; 9 positions agree with TRBD1. CDR3 length: 13 residues. Per the germline V gene, CDR1 is LGHNA and CDR2 is YSLEER. The J segment lost 7 bases and the V segment lost 4 bases, leaving 1 base of the junction unmatched. CDR3 amino acids: CASSRTGVEKLFF. In DNA form, the CDR3 reads TGCGCCAGCAGCCGGACAGGGGTTGAAAAACTGTTTTTT.

The chain has TRBV30 and TRBJ1-2; 8 bases line up with TRBD1. CDR3 length: 13 amino acids. V lost 3 bases to trimming and J lost 8 bases; unmatched junction nucleotides: 8. Germline lookup yields CDR1 GTSNPN and CDR2 SVGIG (reference sequence). CDR3 protein: CAWSRQGASGYTF. For the CDR3, the DNA is TGTGCCTGGAGCCGCCAGGGGGCGAGCGGCTACACCTTC.

This chain joins TRBV10-3 and TRBJ2-1; D possibly corresponds to TRBD2 (6 bases). The CDR3 sequence is 13 residues long. CDR1 is ENHRY and CDR2 is SYGVKD in the germline V gene. V gave up 2 bases and J gave up 9 bases, with 11 bases separating them. CDR3: CAISEALAAEQFF. DNA for the CDR3: TGTGCCATCAGTGAGGCACTAGCCGCTGAGCAGTTCTTC.

The chain combines TRBV27 with TRBJ1-1; no reliable D call. V lost 2 bases, J lost 0 bases, and 10 bases lay in between. Per the germline V gene, CDR1 is MNHEY and CDR2 is SMNVEV (reference sequence). CDR3 length: 15 amino acids. The CDR3 region has the DNA TGTGCCAGCAGTTTAGCGAGAACTATGAACACTGAAGCTTTCTTT. Translation gives CASSLARTMNTEAFF.

Only one count was recorded for this clone. The chain links TRBV6-6 to TRBJ1-1, with 8 positions matching TRBD1. This CDR3 spans 15 amino acids. V was clipped by 6 bases and J by 1 base; unmatched bases: 7. Germline loops: CDR1 MNHNY, CDR2 SVGAGI (reference sequence). CDR3 region: CASSSLGQGNTEAFF. The CDR3 bases are TGTGCCAGCAGCTCCCTTGGACAGGGGAACACTGAAGCTTTCTTT.

This clone was counted once. The CDR3 reads CASSGLAGGQGEQFF. CDR3 DNA sequence: TGTGCCAGCAGCGGACTAGCGGGGGGGCAGGGTGAGCAGTTCTTC. The chain couples TRBV5-4 to TRBJ2-1, with 15 nucleotides matching TRBD2. This CDR3 has 15 residues. Unmatched junction bases numbered 5, after V lost 4 bases and J lost 9 bases. Per the germline V gene, CDR1 is SGHNT and CDR2 is YYREEE (reference sequence). The full variable domain, rest sourced from reference TRBV5-4 and TRBJ2-1, is ETGVTQSPTHLIKTRGQQVTLRCSSQSGHNTVSWYQQALGQGPQFIFQYYREEENGRGNFPPRFSGLQFPNYSSELNVNALELDDSALYLCASSGLAGGQGEQFFGPGTRLTVL.

The CDR3 DNA is TGTGCCAGCAGTGAAATCGAGGGATATACGCAGTATTTT. Translating gives CASSEIEGYTQYF. The chain carries TRBV6-4 and TRBJ2-3, with TRBD2 as a possible D gene (5 bases). CDR3 length: 13 residues. Trimming left V 3 bases short and J 7 bases short, with 11 bases between. CDR1 and CDR2 (germline): MRHNA, SNTAGT.

The chain combines TRBV3-1 (or the pseudogene TRBV3-2) with TRBJ1-4; 9 bases map to TRBD1. This CDR3 region has 13 residues. CDR1 is LGHDT, CDR2 YNNKEL, per germline (reference sequence). Germline trimming cut 6 bases from V and 8 bases from J; bases unmatched to any gene: 4. The CDR3 region is CASRGTGMEKLFF. In DNA form, the CDR3 reads TGTGCCAGCAGGGGGACAGGGATGGAAAAACTGTTTTTT.

This chain joins TRBV18 and TRBJ2-3; a weak D match, TRBD2 (5 bases). Trimming removed 8 bases from V and 6 bases from J, with 15 bases in between. Germline-derived CDR1 and CDR2 are KGHSH and LQKENI. This CDR3 has 13 residues. This CDR3 reads CASQSGVSDTQYF. CDR3 in DNA: TGTGCCAGCCAGTCCGGGGTGTCGGATACGCAGTATTTT. Combining the CDR3 with reference TRBV18 and TRBJ2-3 gives the whole variable domain NAGVMQNPRHLVRRRGQEARLRCSPMKGHSHVYWYRQLPEEGLKFMVYLQKENIIDESGMPKERFSAEFPKEGPSILRIQQVVRGDSAAYFCASQSGVSDTQYFGPGTRLTVL.

The chain combines TRBV4-2 with TRBJ2-7, with 8 bases matching TRBD1. Per germline, CDR1 LGHNA and CDR2 YNFKEQ. The length of the CDR3 is 14 residues. V was clipped by 4 bases and J by 1 base; unmatched bases: 3. CDR3 DNA sequence: TGTGCCAGCAGCCTAGGACAGGGTTCCTACGAGCAGTACTTC. It codes for CASSLGQGSYEQYF.

The V and J genes are TRBV28 and TRBJ2-7; D might be TRBD2 (6 bases). Between the trimmed V and J ends, which lost 2 bases and 7 bases, there was a span of 18 bases. CDR3 length: 15 amino acids. Germline-derived CDR1 and CDR2 are MDHEN and SYDVKM. Here the CDR3 reads CASSLRFGLRGEQYF. The CDR3 region has the DNA TGTGCCAGCAGTTTAAGGTTTGGACTACGTGGGGAGCAGTACTTC.

The rearrangement joins TRBV7-2 to TRBJ2-1; a possible D gene is TRBD2 (7 bases). CDR3 length: 15 amino acids. The germline CDR1 and CDR2 sequences are SGHTA and FQGNSA. The V end was cut by 5 bases, the J end by 7 bases, with 18 bases between. As DNA, the CDR3 is TGTGCCAGCAGCCCCCCGGGGAGGGGGGTGAATGAGCAGTTCTTC. Translation: CASSPPGRGVNEQFF.